A selection of T cell receptor beta chains follows, all from one sample in a study of shared clonotypes between healthy human individuals. The table came from immunoSEQ multiplex PCR; TCRdb's copy has only in-frame clones and leaves some out. The table has 2 million to 3 million clones, roughly 93% seen once. Source material: naive CD4+ T cells from PBMCs. All receptors come from a man between 18 and 29 years old in good health. Some clones in this sample may be carry-over from other donors' samples. Each CDR3 is given with its conserved first and last residue. A D gene is named only where the DNA matches it firmly. Clone size appears in some rows only: once, few, many, or a class for an expanded clone.

d_gene: TRBD1; abundance: NA; j_gene: TRBJ2-3; v_gene: TRBV27; CDR3aa: CASSLNRGTGADTQYF; CDR3nt: TGTGCCAGCAGTTTAAACCGCGGGACAGGGGCAGATACGCAGTATTTT
d_gene: TRBD1; abundance: once; j_gene: TRBJ1-6; v_gene: TRBV7-2; CDR3aa: CASSLGGQGNSPLHF; CDR3nt: TGTGCCAGCAGCTTAGGGGGACAGGGAAATTCACCCCTCCACTTT
d_gene: NA; abundance: NA; j_gene: TRBJ1-3; v_gene: TRBV7-3; CDR3aa: CASSLNPTSGLGNTIYF; CDR3nt: TGTGCCAGCAGCTTAAACCCAACCTCAGGGTTAGGAAACACCATATATTTT
d_gene: TRBD2; abundance: once; j_gene: TRBJ2-1; v_gene: TRBV7-2; CDR3aa: CASRLAGAGVNEQFF; CDR3nt: TGTGCCAGCAGACTAGCGGGAGCTGGAGTTAATGAGCAGTTCTTC
d_gene: NA; abundance: NA; j_gene: TRBJ2-1; v_gene: TRBV6-6; CDR3aa: CASSSAGLDNEQFF; CDR3nt: TGTGCCAGCAGTTCCGCGGGATTAGACAATGAGCAGTTCTTC
d_gene: NA; abundance: NA; j_gene: TRBJ1-1; v_gene: TRBV10-1; CDR3aa: CASSVVGLHTEAFF; CDR3nt: TGCGCCAGCAGTGTAGTGGGGTTGCACACTGAAGCTTTCTTT
d_gene: NA; abundance: NA; j_gene: TRBJ2-3; v_gene: TRBV2; CDR3aa: CASSEDRGGGTDTQYF; CDR3nt: TGTGCCAGCAGTGAAGACCGGGGTGGAGGCACAGATACGCAGTATTTT
d_gene: TRBD1; abundance: NA; j_gene: TRBJ1-1; v_gene: TRBV5-6; CDR3aa: CASSRRTGTEAFF; CDR3nt: TGTGCCAGCAGCAGACGGACAGGCACTGAAGCTTTCTTT
d_gene: TRBD1; abundance: NA; j_gene: TRBJ1-2; v_gene: TRBV12-5; CDR3aa: CASGGQGNYGYTF; CDR3nt: TGTGCCAGTGGAGGACAGGGGAACTATGGCTACACCTTC
d_gene: NA; abundance: NA; j_gene: TRBJ2-3; v_gene: TRBV9; CDR3aa: CASSVFSITDTQYF; CDR3nt: TGTGCCAGCAGCGTTTTCTCTATCACAGATACGCAGTATTTT
d_gene: TRBD2; abundance: NA; j_gene: TRBJ2-3; v_gene: TRBV6-1; CDR3aa: CASSEIGGLAGAYQTTDTQYF; CDR3nt: TGTGCCAGCAGTGAAATCGGAGGGCTAGCGGGAGCATACCAAACCACAGATACGCAGTATTTT